Listed here are 15 T cell receptor beta chains from one sample, sequenced in a study of CD8+ T cells in alopecia areata. Investigators isolated RNA and reverse transcribed it into cDNA to act as the sequencing template. TCRdb's table, derived via immunoSEQ multiplex PCR, lists solely in-frame clones and lacks some. Of 90,000 to 150,000 clones listed, about half are singletons. As for treatment: oral pan-JAK inhibitor, 5-10 mg twice daily. Here the sequenced sample was CD4+ T cells sorted from blood, taken at week 4, from a patient treated with tofacitinib. The receptors were sampled from a human donor with alopecia areata.

The CDR3 sequence: CAWSQGGDYGYTF. CDR3 DNA: TGTGCCTGGAGTCAAGGGGGCGACTATGGCTACACCTTC. The rearrangement joins TRBV30 to TRBJ1-2; TRBD1 matches 7 bases. Germline V gene lookup returns CDR1 GTSNPN and CDR2 SVGIG (reference sequence). V gave up 2 bases and J gave up 3 bases; unmatched junction bases: 3. This CDR3 has 13 residues.

This clone was seen a few times. The chain uses TRBV14 and TRBJ2-7; 8 positions agree with TRBD1. The CDR3 covers 15 residues. CDR1 and CDR2 from the germline V gene are SGHDN and FVKESK. J gave up 2 bases and V 4 bases, and 7 bases lay outside the gene matches. Here the CDR3 reads CASSRSGQGAYEQYF. As DNA, the CDR3 is TGTGCCAGCAGCCGAAGCGGACAGGGAGCCTACGAGCAGTACTTC.

The V call is TRBV4-1, the J call TRBJ1-2; D perhaps matches TRBD1 (5 bases). The CDR3 is made up of 15 amino acids. Trimming removed 0 bases from V and 5 bases from J, with 13 bases in between. Germline V CDR1 and CDR2: MGHRA, YSYEKL. The CDR3 here is CASSQEGYSGYGYTF. In DNA form, the CDR3 reads TGCGCCAGCAGCCAAGAAGGTTATTCAGGGTATGGCTACACCTTC.

This clone appeared once. In DNA form, the CDR3 reads TGTGCCTGGAGTATGGGGGTCGGGGAGCTGTTTTTT. Translated, it gives CAWSMGVGELFF. The chain has TRBV30 and TRBJ2-2, with D perhaps given as TRBD1 or TRBD2 (5 bases each). The length of the CDR3 is 12 residues. V lost 2 bases and J lost 7, with 8 bases in between. Per germline, CDR1 GTSNPN and CDR2 SVGIG (reference sequence).

V usage is TRBV11-1 and J usage is TRBJ2-3, with 14 bases matching TRBD2. The CDR3 is 16 amino acids. CDR1 is SGHAT, CDR2 FQDESV, per germline (reference sequence). V dropped 6 bases and J dropped 6; count of bases not matched to a gene: 8. The CDR3 spells CASSLGTSGSLDTQYF. CDR3 sequence (DNA): TGTGCCAGCAGTCTCGGGACTAGCGGGAGCCTCGATACGCAGTATTTT.

This sequence joins TRBV7-9 and TRBJ2-2; D perhaps matches TRBD2 (5 bases). CDR1 and CDR2 from the germline V gene are SEHNR and FQNEAQ (reference sequence). The CDR3 sequence is 17 residues long. V shed 1 base and J shed 3 bases, with 15 bases lying between them. CDR3 in amino acids: CASSLVRGIIDTGELFF. The CDR3, as DNA: TGTGCCAGCAGCTTAGTTCGGGGAATCATCGACACCGGGGAGCTGTTTTTT.

This clone was recorded at least ten times. The chain is built from TRBV6-6 and TRBJ1-1, with no clear D. The germline V gene has CDR1 MNHNY and CDR2 SVGAGI (reference sequence). V was cut by 6 bases and J by 5 bases, with 7 bases left in between. This CDR3 has 11 amino acids. CDR3 in amino acids: CASSLRTEAFF. The CDR3 DNA reads as TGTGCCAGCAGCCTACGTACTGAAGCTTTCTTT.

The chain is built from TRBV23-1 and TRBJ2-7, with TRBD2 matching over 7 bases. TRBV23-1 is an ORF; its function is uncertain. Trimming took 5 bases from V and 2 from J; bases not matched to a gene: 18. This CDR3 is built from 18 residues. CDR3 in DNA: TGCGCCAGCAGTTCGGGACTAAAGCAGGGCTTATTGACCTACGAGCAGTACTTC. Translating gives CASSSGLKQGLLTYEQYF.

The rearrangement links TRBV6-5 to TRBJ2-1; D remains unclear. Germline V gene lookup returns CDR1 MNHEY and CDR2 SVGAGI. This CDR3 spans 15 amino acids. Trimming cost V 0 bases and J 9 bases, with 15 bases left between them. The CDR3 spells CASSYSKKPVGEQFF. The CDR3 DNA reads as TGTGCCAGCAGTTACTCAAAGAAACCTGTCGGTGAGCAGTTCTTC.

V and J are TRBV5-6 and TRBJ1-5; 8 bases agree with TRBD1. The length of the CDR3 is 15 residues. The germline gives CDR1 SGHDT, CDR2 YYEEEE. V lost 0 bases and J lost 3; bases outside the gene matches: 2. CDR3 coding DNA: TGTGCCAGCAGCTTGGACAGGGGGTCCAATCAGCCCCAGCATTTT. Encoded protein: CASSLDRGSNQPQHF.

The table lists this clone with a few counts. The chain uses TRBV29-1 and TRBJ1-2; tentatively, D is TRBD1 (5 bases). The CDR3 has 13 residues. Germline V gene data show CDR1 as SQVTM and CDR2 as ANQGSEA. V was pared by 6 bases and J by 6 bases, with 17 bases between. The CDR3 loop reads CSVGGTPADGYTF. CDR3 sequence (DNA): TGCAGCGTCGGTGGGACCCCAGCAGATGGCTACACCTTC.

This chain joins TRBV4-1 and TRBJ2-4; D may be TRBD1 or TRBD2 (5 bases each). The V gene's germline CDR1 is MGHRA and CDR2 YSYEKL. Deletions cut 2 bases from V and 0 bases from J, with 14 bases between. This CDR3 contains 17 residues. CDR3 protein: CASSQPGRGRAKNIQYF. Written as DNA, the CDR3 is TGCGCCAGCAGCCAACCAGGACGGGGCCGAGCCAAAAACATTCAGTACTTC.

The V and J genes are TRBV28 and TRBJ1-4; 10 nucleotides align to TRBD1. This CDR3 has 14 residues. CDR1 and CDR2 from the germline V gene are MDHEN and SYDVKM. The junction had 8 bases not matched to a gene; V was cut back by 2 bases and J by 14 bases. The DNA for the CDR3 is TGTGCCAGCAGTTTAGCGGACAGGGGGGTTGACCTGTTTTTT. Its protein is CASSLADRGVDLFF.

The V and J genes are TRBV29-1 and TRBJ2-7; tentatively, D is TRBD1 (6 bases). CDR1 is SQVTM and CDR2 is ANQGSEA in the germline V gene. Trimming shortened V by 4 bases and J by 5 bases, and 12 bases separated the two germline ends. The CDR3 loop spans 12 amino acids. The CDR3 nucleotides are TGCAGCGTTGGCAGGGGTAGACACGAGCAGTACTTC. It specifies CSVGRGRHEQYF.

This clone was counted ten times or more. The chain recombines TRBV5-6 with TRBJ2-5; a weak D match, TRBD2 (6 bases). The CDR3 has 16 amino acids. The V gene's germline CDR1 is SGHDT and CDR2 YYEEEE. The germline V and J ends were trimmed by 3 bases and 3 bases, with 18 bases remaining between them. The CDR3 bases are TGTGCCAGCAGCTGGAAAACCGGGACTTTTAAAGAGACCCAGTACTTC. Translation gives CASSWKTGTFKETQYF.